The present entry profiles one T cell receptor (beta chain) with its context. Profiling relied on immunoSEQ multiplex PCR, and the TCRdb table lists in-frame clones only, not all of them. Of approximately 85,000 clones listed, roughly 94% are singletons. The data stem from a study of technical replicates of blood from a few donors. Germline lookup yields CDR1 SGHTA and CDR2 FQGNSA. This CDR3 is 18 amino acids long. V was cut by 2 bases and J by 0 bases, with 17 bases left in between. This chain connects TRBV7-2 to TRBJ1-5; TRBD1 is a possible D gene (6 bases). The source is a human donor in good health. Sequenced material: T cells isolated from PBMCs. The CDR3 region is CASSLLSAGAHSNQPQHF. CDR3 DNA sequence: TGTGCCAGCAGCTTACTTAGCGCGGGGGCCCATAGCAATCAGCCCCAGCATTTT. Full variable domain (missing parts from reference TRBV7-2 and TRBJ1-5): GAGVSQSPSNKVTEKGKDVELRCDPISGHTALYWYRQSLGQGLEFLIYFQGNSAPDKSGLPSDRFSAERTGGSVSTLTIQRTQQEDSAVYLCASSLLSAGAHSNQPQHFGDGTRLSIL.